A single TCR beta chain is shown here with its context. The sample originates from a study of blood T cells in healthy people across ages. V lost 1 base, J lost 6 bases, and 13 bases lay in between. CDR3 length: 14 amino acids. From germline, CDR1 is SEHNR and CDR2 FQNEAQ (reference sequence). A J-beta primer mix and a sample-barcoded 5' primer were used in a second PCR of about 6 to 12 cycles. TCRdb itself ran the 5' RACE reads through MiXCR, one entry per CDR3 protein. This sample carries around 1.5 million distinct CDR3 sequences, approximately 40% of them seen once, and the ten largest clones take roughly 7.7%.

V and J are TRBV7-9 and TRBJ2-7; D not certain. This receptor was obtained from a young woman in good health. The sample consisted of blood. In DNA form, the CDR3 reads TGTGCCAGCAGCTTAGGGTACGAGCCGAGCGAGCAGTACTTC. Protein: CASSLGYEPSEQYF.